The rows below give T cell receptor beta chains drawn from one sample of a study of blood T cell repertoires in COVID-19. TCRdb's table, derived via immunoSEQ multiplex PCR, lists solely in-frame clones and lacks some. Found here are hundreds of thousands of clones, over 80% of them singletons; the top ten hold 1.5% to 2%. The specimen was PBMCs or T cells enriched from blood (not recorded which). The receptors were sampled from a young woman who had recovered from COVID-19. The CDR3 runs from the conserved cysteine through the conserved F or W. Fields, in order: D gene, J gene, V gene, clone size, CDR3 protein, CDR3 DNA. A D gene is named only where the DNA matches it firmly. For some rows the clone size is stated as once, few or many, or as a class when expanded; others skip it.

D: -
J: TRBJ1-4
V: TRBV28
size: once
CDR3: CASSFGAGAPATNEKLFF
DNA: TGTGCCAGCAGTTTCGGGGCAGGGGCACCTGCAACTAATGAAAAACTGTTTTTT

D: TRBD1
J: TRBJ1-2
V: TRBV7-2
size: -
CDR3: CASSLAGGQANYGYTF
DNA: TGTGCCAGCAGCTTAGCTGGGGGACAGGCTAACTATGGCTACACCTTC

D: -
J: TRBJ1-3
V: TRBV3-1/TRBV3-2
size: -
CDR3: CASSPWLRDTIYF
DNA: TGTGCCAGCAGCCCCTGGTTACGGGACACCATATATTTT

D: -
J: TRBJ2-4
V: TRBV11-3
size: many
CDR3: CASSLGKLGAKNIQYF
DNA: TGTGCCAGCAGCTTAGGCAAACTAGGGGCCAAAAACATTCAGTACTTC

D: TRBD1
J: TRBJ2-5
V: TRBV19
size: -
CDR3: CASSRGQGATIQETQYF
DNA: TGTGCCAGTAGTAGGGGGCAGGGGGCGACCATCCAAGAGACCCAGTACTTC

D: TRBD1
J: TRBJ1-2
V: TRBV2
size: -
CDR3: CASNEPGQANGYTF
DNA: TGTGCCAGCAACGAGCCGGGACAGGCGAATGGCTACACCTTC

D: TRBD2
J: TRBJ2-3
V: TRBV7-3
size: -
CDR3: CASSLKPRGASPVTQYF
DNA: TGTGCCAGCAGCTTAAAACCGCGGGGGGCCTCTCCCGTGACGCAGTATTTT

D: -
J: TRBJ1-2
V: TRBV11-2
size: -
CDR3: CASSRESYGYTF
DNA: TGTGCCAGCAGCCGGGAGTCCTATGGCTACACCTTC

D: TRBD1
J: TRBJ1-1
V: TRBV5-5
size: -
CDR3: CASSPLTGRVTEAFF
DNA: TGTGCCAGCAGCCCCCTGACAGGGAGAGTCACTGAAGCTTTCTTT

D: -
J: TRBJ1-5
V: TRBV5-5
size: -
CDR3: CASSLGTREPQHF
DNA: TGTGCCAGCAGCTTGGGTACGAGGGAGCCCCAGCATTTT

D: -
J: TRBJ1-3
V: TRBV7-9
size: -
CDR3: CASSPGPFSGNTIYF
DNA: TGTGCCAGCAGCCCAGGTCCCTTTTCGGGAAACACCATATATTTT

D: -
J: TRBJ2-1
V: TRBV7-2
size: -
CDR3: CASSLGGPGEQFF
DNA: TGTGCCAGCAGCTTGGGGGGGCCCGGTGAGCAGTTCTTC

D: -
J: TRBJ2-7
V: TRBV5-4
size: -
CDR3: CASSPDRSYEQYF
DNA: TGTGCCAGCAGCCCGGACAGATCCTACGAGCAGTACTTC

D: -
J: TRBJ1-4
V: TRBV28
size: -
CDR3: CASSFATRSLRINEKLFF
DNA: TGTGCCAGCAGTTTTGCTACCCGAAGCCTCAGGATTAATGAAAAACTGTTTTTT

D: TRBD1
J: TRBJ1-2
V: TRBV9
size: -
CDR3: CASSAQMTGYGYTF
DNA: TGTGCCAGCAGCGCGCAGATGACAGGGTATGGCTACACCTTC

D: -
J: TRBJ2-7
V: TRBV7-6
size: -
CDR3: CASSLVGGLGTADSYEQYF
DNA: TGTGCCAGCAGCTTAGTAGGTGGACTCGGGACTGCGGATTCCTACGAGCAGTACTTC

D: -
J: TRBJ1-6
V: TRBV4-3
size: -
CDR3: CASSRETESSPLHF
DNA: TGCGCCAGCAGCCGAGAGACAGAGAGTTCACCCCTCCACTTT

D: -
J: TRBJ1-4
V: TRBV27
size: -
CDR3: CASSTGVGEKLFF
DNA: TGTGCCAGCAGTACCGGGGTGGGGGAAAAACTGTTTTTT

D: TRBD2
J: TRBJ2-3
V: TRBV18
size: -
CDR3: CASSPPPGTSGSTDTQYF
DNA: TGTGCCAGCTCACCACCCCCTGGGACTAGCGGGAGCACAGATACGCAGTATTTT

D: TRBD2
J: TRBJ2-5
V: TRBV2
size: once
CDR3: CASSGGRETQYF
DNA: TGTGCCAGCTCGGGAGGAAGGGAGACCCAGTACTTC

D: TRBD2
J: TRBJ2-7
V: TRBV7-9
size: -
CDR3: CASSSVGAGGYEQYF
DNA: TGTGCCAGCAGCAGCGTTGGGGCGGGAGGTTATGAGCAGTACTTC

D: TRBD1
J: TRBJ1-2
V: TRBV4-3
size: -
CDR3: CASSQAGGYGYTF
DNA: TGCGCCAGCAGCCAAGCAGGGGGCTATGGCTACACCTTC

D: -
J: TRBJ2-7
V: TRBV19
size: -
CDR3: CASSILGDRYEQYF
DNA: TGTGCCAGTAGTATTCTGGGAGATAGGTACGAGCAGTACTTC

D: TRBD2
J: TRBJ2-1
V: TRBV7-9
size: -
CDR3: CASSPPGLASYNEQFF
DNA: TGTGCCAGCAGCCCCCCGGGACTAGCATCCTACAATGAGCAGTTCTTC

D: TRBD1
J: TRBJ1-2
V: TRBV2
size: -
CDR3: CATSPITGGHTF
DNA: TGTGCCACCTCGCCTATTACAGGGGGACACACCTTC

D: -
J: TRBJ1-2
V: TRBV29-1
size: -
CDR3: CSVRVPGLWGYTF
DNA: TGCAGCGTGAGAGTTCCCGGACTTTGGGGCTACACCTTC

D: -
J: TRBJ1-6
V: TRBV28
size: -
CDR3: CASLAGQGYNSPLHF
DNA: TGTGCCAGCCTGGCGGGGCAGGGTTATAATTCACCCCTCCACTTT

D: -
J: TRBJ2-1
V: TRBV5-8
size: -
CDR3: CASSARLGSYNEQFF
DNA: TGTGCCAGCAGCGCTAGACTGGGCTCCTACAATGAGCAGTTCTTC

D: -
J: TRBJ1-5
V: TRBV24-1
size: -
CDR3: CATGDSLPQHF
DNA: TGTGCCACCGGGGACTCTTTGCCCCAGCATTTT

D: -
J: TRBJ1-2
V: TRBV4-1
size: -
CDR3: CASSQMRAGGYTF
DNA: TGCGCCAGCAGCCAAATGAGGGCAGGAGGCTACACCTTC

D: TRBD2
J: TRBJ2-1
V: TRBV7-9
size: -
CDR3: CASSSQVAGGLEQFF
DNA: TGTGCCAGCAGCTCCCAGGTAGCGGGAGGTCTTGAGCAGTTCTTC

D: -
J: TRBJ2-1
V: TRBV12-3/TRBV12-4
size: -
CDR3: CASCWTDHNEQFF
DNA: TGTGCCAGCTGCTGGACAGACCACAATGAGCAGTTCTTC

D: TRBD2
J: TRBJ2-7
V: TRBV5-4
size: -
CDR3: CASGPGTSGSYEQYF
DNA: TGTGCCAGCGGACCCGGGACTAGCGGCTCCTACGAGCAGTACTTC

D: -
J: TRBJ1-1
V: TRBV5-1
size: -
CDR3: CASSLTGGVTEAFF
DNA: TGCGCCAGCAGCCTGACCGGAGGGGTGACTGAAGCTTTCTTT

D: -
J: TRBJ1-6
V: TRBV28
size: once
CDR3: CASNLGGSGSPLHF
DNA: TGTGCCAGCAACCTGGGAGGTTCGGGTTCACCCCTCCACTTT

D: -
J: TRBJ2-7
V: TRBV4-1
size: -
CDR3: CASSQVAKSYEQYF
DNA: TGCGCCAGCAGCCAAGTCGCTAAATCCTACGAGCAGTACTTC